This T cell receptor beta chain was captured in a study of blood T cell repertoires in COVID-19. Study at large: The cDNA or gDNA used as material had been derived from T cells, B-cell-depleted T cells, or PBMCs.

Profiling relied on immunoSEQ multiplex PCR, and the TCRdb table lists in-frame clones only, not all of them. The data contain 200,000 to 250,000 clones, approximately 90% of them seen just once; the ten biggest clones take up around a tenth. Trimming took 2 bases from V and 2 from J, leaving 11 bases between them. Germline V CDR1 and CDR2: MDHEN, SYDVKM. This CDR3 contains 15 residues. Participant-reported clinical history was the basis for cohort assignment. Sequencing was done on a sample of PBMCs or T cells enriched from blood (not recorded which). This rearrangement joins TRBV28 to TRBJ2-3; D perhaps matches TRBD1 (6 bases). The source is a man between 18 and 35 years old with acute COVID-19. The CDR3 here is CASSLVGHFTDTQYF. As DNA, the CDR3 is TGTGCCAGCAGTTTAGTGGGACACTTCACAGATACGCAGTATTTT.